Sequencing of this TCR beta chain was carried out in a study of post-analysis software for immune sequencing data. Study context: The disease courses spanned relapsing-remitting, secondary progressive and progressive-relapsing forms of multiple sclerosis. General observations from the study: Elevated frequency relative to controls characterized a handful of TRBV segments in patients, TRBV5-6, TRBV5-1 and TRBV20-1 among them.

V lost 6 bases to trimming and J lost 4 bases, with 16 bases between them. The germline V gene encodes CDR1 DFQATT and CDR2 SNEGSKA (reference sequence). The CDR3 has 13 residues. Unique molecular identifiers were built into the TCR beta cDNA libraries. TCRdb re-called the PCR reads through MiXCR, storing one row per CDR3 protein. This table has about 460,000 distinct CDR3 sequences, under 55% appearing once. As to this clonotype: The antigen is not known.

Sequenced: blood. This clonotype was sampled from a girl between 10 and 17 years old with multiple sclerosis. This rearrangement joins TRBV20-1 to TRBJ2-7; possibly TRBD1 or TRBD2 for D (5 bases each). CDR3 nucleotides: TGCAGTGCCGGAAAAGGGGACCTTTACGAGCAGTACTTC. This gives the protein CSAGKGDLYEQYF.